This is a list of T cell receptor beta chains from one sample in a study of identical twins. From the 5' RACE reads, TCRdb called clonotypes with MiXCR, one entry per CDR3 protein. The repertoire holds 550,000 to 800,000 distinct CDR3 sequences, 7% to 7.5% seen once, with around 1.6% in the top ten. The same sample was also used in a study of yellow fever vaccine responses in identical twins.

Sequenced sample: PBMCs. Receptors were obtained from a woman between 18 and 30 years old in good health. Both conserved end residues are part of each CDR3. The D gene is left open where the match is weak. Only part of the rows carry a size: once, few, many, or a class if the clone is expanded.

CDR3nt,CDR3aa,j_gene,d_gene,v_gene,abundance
TGTGCCAGTATAGGGAGTTGGGGTTTGAGCACAGATACGCAGTATTTT,CASIGSWGLSTDTQYF,TRBJ2-3,.,TRBV19,few
TGTGCCAGCTCGTCGGGGGGGCAGGGTAAAGGCTACACCTTC,CASSSGGQGKGYTF,TRBJ1-2,.,TRBV28,many
TGCGCCAGCAGCGAAACCGGGACTAGCGGGGGGCAGACCCAGTACTTC,CASSETGTSGGQTQYF,TRBJ2-5,TRBD2,TRBV5-1,few
TGTGCCAGCAGCTACGTTACCGGGGAGCTGTTTTTT,CASSYVTGELFF,TRBJ2-2,.,TRBV27,few
TGTGCCAGCAGCGTGGGACTAGCCTTGAACACCGGGGAGCTGTTTTTT,CASSVGLALNTGELFF,TRBJ2-2,TRBD2,TRBV5-5,many
TGTGCCAGCAGTGCGATGGCAGACTTGGCTAATGAGCAGTTCTTC,CASSAMADLANEQFF,TRBJ2-1,.,TRBV27,many
TGTGCCAGCAGCCCCACCAATGAGCGGGGGGAGACCCAGTACTTC,CASSPTNERGETQYF,TRBJ2-5,TRBD2,TRBV5-6,few
TGTGCCAGCAGCTTAGCAGGGGTTATTACCGGGGAGCTGTTTTTT,CASSLAGVITGELFF,TRBJ2-2,.,TRBV7-2,many
TGTGCCAGCACCCTTCGGGCGGGAATTACCTACAATGAGCAGTTCTTC,CASTLRAGITYNEQFF,TRBJ2-1,.,TRBV6-1,few
TGTGCCAGCAGTTCCGGAATAGGGAACACTGAAGCTTTCTTT,CASSSGIGNTEAFF,TRBJ1-1,.,TRBV27,many
TGTGCCACCAGTGGTCTAGATGGAGCAGATACGCAGTATTTT,CATSGLDGADTQYF,TRBJ2-3,.,TRBV24-1,.
TGTGCCAGCAGCCCAGAAGCGGGGGGGCCTCCTCAAGAGACCCAGTACTTC,CASSPEAGGPPQETQYF,TRBJ2-5,TRBD2,TRBV3-1,.
TGTGCCAGCAGATTAACTGGGACACTAAACCAAGAGACCCAGTACTTC,CASRLTGTLNQETQYF,TRBJ2-5,.,TRBV12-3/TRBV12-4,many
TGTGCCAGCAGCCGGTCGAACAGCTTGGGGACCCAGTACTTC,CASSRSNSLGTQYF,TRBJ2-5,.,TRBV11-3,few
TGCAGCGTTGAAGCCGTTGCCCGGACAGGGGTTGAAAAACTGTTTTTT,CSVEAVARTGVEKLFF,TRBJ1-4,TRBD1,TRBV29-1,many
TGTGCTAGTGCCCCAAGGTTCTCTGGGGCCAACGTCCTGACTTTC,CASAPRFSGANVLTF,TRBJ2-6,.,TRBV12-5,.
TGCGCCAGCAGCCAAATACAGGGTACCTACGAGCAGTACTTC,CASSQIQGTYEQYF,TRBJ2-7,.,TRBV4-1,many
TGTGCCAGCAGGGTAGTAGGGAACACTGAAGCTTTCTTT,CASRVVGNTEAFF,TRBJ1-1,.,TRBV12-3/TRBV12-4,many
TGCAGCGTTAGACGGAGACTTGGCAATGAGCAGTTCTTC,CSVRRRLGNEQFF,TRBJ2-1,.,TRBV29-1,many
TGCGCCAGCAGCCAACCGGTCAGGGGGCCCACCGGGGAGCTGTTTTTT,CASSQPVRGPTGELFF,TRBJ2-2,TRBD1,TRBV4-1,.
TGTGCCAGCAGCTTAGTTTTCCTTACTAGCGGGAGTAACTACGAGCAGTACTTC,CASSLVFLTSGSNYEQYF,TRBJ2-7,TRBD2,TRBV11-1,.
TGTGCCAGTAGTTACTGGGACACAAACACTGAAGCTTTCTTT,CASSYWDTNTEAFF,TRBJ1-1,.,TRBV19,.
TGTGCCGGAAAGACAGGCGTCCAGCCCCAGCATTTT,CAGKTGVQPQHF,TRBJ1-5,.,TRBV28,few
TGTGCCAGCAAAAGGAACAATGAGCAGTTCTTC,CASKRNNEQFF,TRBJ2-1,.,TRBV6-5,many
TGCGCCAGCAGAAAGGACGGCTTTGATACGCAGTATTTT,CASRKDGFDTQYF,TRBJ2-3,.,TRBV5-1,many
TGTGCCACCAGCAGAGATCTTGAATGGGGAGACACAGATACGCAGTATTTT,CATSRDLEWGDTDTQYF,TRBJ2-3,.,TRBV15,.
TGTGCCAGCTCACCAGACTCAAAAAGGCAGTTCTTC,CASSPDSKRQFF,TRBJ2-1,.,TRBV18,few
TGTGCCAGCAGCCAAGGGCGACAGGCGCAGGGAGATACGCAGTATTTT,CASSQGRQAQGDTQYF,TRBJ2-3,.,TRBV14,.
TGCGCCAGCAGCTCGGGCCAACCGGGAACTAATGAAAAACTGTTTTTT,CASSSGQPGTNEKLFF,TRBJ1-4,.,TRBV5-1,many